This T cell receptor (beta chain) was sequenced during a study of T cells after yellow fever vaccination. About the research overall: Fractions containing few cells were prepared with SMART-Seq v4 Ultra Low Input.

Study-wide results and limits: FACS-sorted repertoires could contain abundant clonotypes contaminating from the bulk population. Subsequent booster samples again held most clones from primary vaccination (more than 95% CD4, approximately 86% CD8).

With respect to this clonotype: Its antigen is undetermined.

There are 15 residues in the CDR3. Losses at the gene ends were 5 bases for V and 2 bases for J; bases not matched to a gene: 8. Germline V lookup: CDR1 SQVTM, CDR2 ANQGSEA. A universal primer site and UMIs were added as TCR cDNA was made by 5'RACE template switching. TCRdb used MiXCR to reprocess the 5' RACE reads, holding one entry per CDR3 protein. Altogether 300,000 to 450,000 distinct CDR3 sequences are present, less than 9.5% being singletons, with the ten largest covering under 20%. The TCR sequence derives from a man younger than 35 who received the YFV17D yellow fever vaccine. The chain couples TRBV29-1 to TRBJ2-3, with TRBD1 matching 9 bases. The sample here was PBMCs, taken around 45 days after the first yellow fever vaccination. CDR3 protein: CSVLTGTGFTDTQYF. The CDR3 region has the DNA TGCAGCGTTCTAACCGGGACAGGGTTCACAGATACGCAGTATTTT.